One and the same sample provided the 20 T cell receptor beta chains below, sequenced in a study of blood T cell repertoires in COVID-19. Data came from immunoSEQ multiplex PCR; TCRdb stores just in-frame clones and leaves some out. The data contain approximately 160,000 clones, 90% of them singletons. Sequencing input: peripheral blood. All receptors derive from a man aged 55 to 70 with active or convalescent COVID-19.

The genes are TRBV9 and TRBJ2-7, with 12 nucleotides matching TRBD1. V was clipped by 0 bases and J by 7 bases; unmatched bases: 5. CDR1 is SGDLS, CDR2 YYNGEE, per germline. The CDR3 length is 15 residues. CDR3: CASSVGGQGAGEQYF. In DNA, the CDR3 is TGTGCCAGCAGCGTAGGGGGACAGGGGGCCGGGGAGCAGTACTTC.

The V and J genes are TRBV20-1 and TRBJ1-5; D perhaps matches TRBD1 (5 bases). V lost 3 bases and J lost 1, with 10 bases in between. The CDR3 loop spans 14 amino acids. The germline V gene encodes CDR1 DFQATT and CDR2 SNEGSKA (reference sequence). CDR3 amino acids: CSASGDRSNQPQHF. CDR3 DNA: TGCAGTGCTAGTGGAGACAGAAGCAATCAGCCCCAGCATTTT.

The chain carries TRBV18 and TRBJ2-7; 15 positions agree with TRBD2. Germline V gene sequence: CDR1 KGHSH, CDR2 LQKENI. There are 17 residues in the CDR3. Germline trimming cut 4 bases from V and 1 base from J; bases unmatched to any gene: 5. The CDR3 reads CASSRGLAGGLSYEQYF. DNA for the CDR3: TGTGCCAGCTCACGGGGACTAGCGGGGGGCCTTTCCTACGAGCAGTACTTC.

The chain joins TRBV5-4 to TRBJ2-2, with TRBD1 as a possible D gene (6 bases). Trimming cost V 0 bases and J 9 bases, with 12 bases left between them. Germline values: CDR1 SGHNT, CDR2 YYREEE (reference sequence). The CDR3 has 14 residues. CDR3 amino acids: CASSLADSVRELFF. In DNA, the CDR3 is TGTGCCAGCAGCTTGGCGGACAGTGTCCGGGAGCTGTTTTTT.

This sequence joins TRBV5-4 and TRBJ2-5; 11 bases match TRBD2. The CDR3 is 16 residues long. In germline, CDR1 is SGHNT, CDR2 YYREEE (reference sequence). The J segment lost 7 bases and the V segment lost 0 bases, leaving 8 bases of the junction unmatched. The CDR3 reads CASSLDRLAGPGTQYF. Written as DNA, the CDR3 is TGTGCCAGCAGCTTGGACCGACTAGCGGGGCCGGGGACCCAGTACTTC.

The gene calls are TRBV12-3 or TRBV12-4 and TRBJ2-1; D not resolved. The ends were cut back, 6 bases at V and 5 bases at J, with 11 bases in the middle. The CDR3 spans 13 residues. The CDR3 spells CASRSWSDNEQFF. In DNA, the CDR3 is TGTGCCAGCAGATCGTGGAGCGACAATGAGCAGTTCTTC.

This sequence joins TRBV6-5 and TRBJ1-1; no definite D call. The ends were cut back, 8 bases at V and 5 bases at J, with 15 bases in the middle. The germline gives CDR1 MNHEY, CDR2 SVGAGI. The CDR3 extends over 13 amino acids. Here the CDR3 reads CASHPKRGTEAFF. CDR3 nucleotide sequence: TGTGCCAGCCACCCGAAGCGGGGTACTGAAGCTTTCTTT.

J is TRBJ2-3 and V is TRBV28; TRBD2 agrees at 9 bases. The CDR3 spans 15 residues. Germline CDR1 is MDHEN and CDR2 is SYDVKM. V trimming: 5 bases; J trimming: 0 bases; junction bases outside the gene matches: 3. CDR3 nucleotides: TGTGCCAGCAGTGACAGCGGGAGGAGCACAGATACGCAGTATTTT. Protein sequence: CASSDSGRSTDTQYF.

The CDR3 nucleotides read TGTGCCACCTACAGGGACGATGGCTACACCTTC. This gives the protein CATYRDDGYTF. The chain carries TRBV6-5 and TRBJ1-2; weak D call: TRBD1 (6 bases). The CDR3 length is 11 residues. Trimming removed 10 bases from V and 6 bases from J, with 12 bases in between. Per the germline V gene, CDR1 is MNHEY and CDR2 is SVGAGI.

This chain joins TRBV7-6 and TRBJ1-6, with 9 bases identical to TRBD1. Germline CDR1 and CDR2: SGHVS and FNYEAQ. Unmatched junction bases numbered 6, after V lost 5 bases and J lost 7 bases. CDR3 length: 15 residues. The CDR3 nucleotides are TGTGCCAGCAGCATCAGACAGGGGGGAAATTCACCCCTCCACTTT. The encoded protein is CASSIRQGGNSPLHF.

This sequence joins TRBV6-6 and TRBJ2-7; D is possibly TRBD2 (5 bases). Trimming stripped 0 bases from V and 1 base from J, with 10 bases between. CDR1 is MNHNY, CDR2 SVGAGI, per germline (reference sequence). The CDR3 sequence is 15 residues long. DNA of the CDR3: TGTGCCAGCAGTTACTCCCCCCGGGGATCCTACGAGCAGTACTTC. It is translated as CASSYSPRGSYEQYF.

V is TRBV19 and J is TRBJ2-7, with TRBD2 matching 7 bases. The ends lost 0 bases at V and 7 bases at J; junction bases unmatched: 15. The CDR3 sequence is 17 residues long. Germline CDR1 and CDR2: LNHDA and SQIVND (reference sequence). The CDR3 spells CASSIDSLAGAAREQYF. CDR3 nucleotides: TGTGCCAGTAGTATAGATTCCTTGGCGGGAGCAGCTAGGGAGCAGTACTTC.

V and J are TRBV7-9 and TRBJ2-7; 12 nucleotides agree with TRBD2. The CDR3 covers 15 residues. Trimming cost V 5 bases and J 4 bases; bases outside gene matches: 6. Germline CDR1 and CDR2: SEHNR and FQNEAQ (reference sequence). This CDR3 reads CASSPLAGGRYEQYF. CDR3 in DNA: TGTGCCAGCAGCCCTCTAGCGGGAGGGAGATACGAGCAGTACTTC.

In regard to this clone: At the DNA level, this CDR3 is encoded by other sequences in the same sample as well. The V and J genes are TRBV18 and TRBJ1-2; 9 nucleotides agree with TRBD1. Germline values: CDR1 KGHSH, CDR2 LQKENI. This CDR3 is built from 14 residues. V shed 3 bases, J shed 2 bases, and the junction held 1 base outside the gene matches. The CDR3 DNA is TGTGCCAGCTCACCGGGACAGGGCAACTATGGCTACACCTTC. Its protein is CASSPGQGNYGYTF.

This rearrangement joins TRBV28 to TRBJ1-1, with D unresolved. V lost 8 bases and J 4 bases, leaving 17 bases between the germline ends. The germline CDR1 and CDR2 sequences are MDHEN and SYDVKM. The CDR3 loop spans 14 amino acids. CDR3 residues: CASSPRNLVTEAFF. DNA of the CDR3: TGTGCCAGCTCCCCGCGGAACCTGGTCACTGAAGCTTTCTTT.

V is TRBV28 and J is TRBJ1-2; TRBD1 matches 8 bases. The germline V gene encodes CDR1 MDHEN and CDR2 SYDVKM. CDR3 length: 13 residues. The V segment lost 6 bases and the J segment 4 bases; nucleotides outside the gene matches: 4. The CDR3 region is CASRTTGVYGYTF. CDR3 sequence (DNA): TGTGCCAGCAGAACGACAGGGGTCTATGGCTACACCTTC.

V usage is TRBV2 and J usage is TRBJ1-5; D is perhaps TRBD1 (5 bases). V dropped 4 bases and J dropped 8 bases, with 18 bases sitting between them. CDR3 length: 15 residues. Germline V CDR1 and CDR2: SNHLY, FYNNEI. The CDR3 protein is CASSVGGISEEPQHF. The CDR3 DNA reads TGTGCCAGCAGTGTGGGGGGAATCAGTGAAGAGCCCCAGCATTTT.

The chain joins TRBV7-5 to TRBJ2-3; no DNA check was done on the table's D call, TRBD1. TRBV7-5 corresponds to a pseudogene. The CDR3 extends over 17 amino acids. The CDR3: CVRSVFFDGTGGHTQYF. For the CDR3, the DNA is TGTGTCAGAAGCGTTTTTTTTGACGGGACAGGGGGTCATACGCAGTATTTT.

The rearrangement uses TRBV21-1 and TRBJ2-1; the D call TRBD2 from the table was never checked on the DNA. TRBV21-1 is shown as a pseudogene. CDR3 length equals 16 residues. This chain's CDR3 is CASSKGSLAGYNEQFF. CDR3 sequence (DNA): TGTGCCAGCAGCAAAGGCTCCCTAGCGGGGTACAATGAGCAGTTCTTC.

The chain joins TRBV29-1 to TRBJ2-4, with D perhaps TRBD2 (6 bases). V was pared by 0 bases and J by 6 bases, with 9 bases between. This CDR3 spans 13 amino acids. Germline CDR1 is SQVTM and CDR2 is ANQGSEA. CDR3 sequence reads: CSVEDQGGNIQYF. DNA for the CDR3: TGCAGCGTTGAAGATCAGGGAGGAAACATTCAGTACTTC.